A single sample is the source of the 30 T cell receptor beta chains below, sequenced in a study of T and B cells in COVID-19 patients. BIOMED2 TRB-A/B primer pools were used in multiplex TRB PCR. From the multiplex PCR reads, TCRdb called clonotypes with MiXCR, one entry per CDR3 protein. The repertoire has approximately 8,000 distinct CDR3 sequences, 35% to 50% of them found once; the top ten carry roughly 3%. Each TRB amplification used about 220-500 ng of genomic DNA from blood. Sequenced material: blood. The receptors come from a human donor who had recovered from COVID-19.

This clonotype was seen a single time. This chain joins TRBV5-1 and TRBJ2-1, with D possibly being TRBD2 (5 bases). This CDR3 is 13 amino acids long. V lost 2 bases and J lost 9, with 12 bases in between. In germline, CDR1 is SGHRS, CDR2 YFSETQ. The CDR3: CASSLSSGFEQFF. The CDR3 DNA reads TGCGCCAGCAGCTTAAGCTCGGGATTTGAGCAGTTCTTC.

A few counts support this clonotype. The V call is TRBV15, the J call TRBJ2-1; D is possibly TRBD2 (5 bases). The CDR3 is made up of 15 amino acids. Per the germline V gene, CDR1 is LNHNV and CDR2 is YYDKDF (reference sequence). Between the trimmed V and J ends, which lost 0 bases and 8 bases, there was a span of 14 bases. CDR3 coding DNA: TGTGCCACCAGCAGAGAACTAGGGAGAGGGTATGAGCAGTTCTTC. This codes for CATSRELGRGYEQFF.

This chain joins TRBV29-1 and TRBJ2-7, with D perhaps matching TRBD1 (5 bases). V lost 0 bases and J 1 base, leaving 7 bases between the germline ends. Germline CDR1 reads SQVTM; CDR2 reads ANQGSEA. The CDR3 has 13 residues. DNA of the CDR3: TGCAGCGTTGAAGACAAGGGGTCCTACGAGCAGTACTTC. Protein sequence: CSVEDKGSYEQYF.

There are a few counts of this clonotype. This chain links TRBV6-5 with TRBJ1-2, with D possibly matching TRBD1 (6 bases). CDR1 is MNHEY and CDR2 is SVGAGI in the germline V gene. V lost 4 bases to trimming and J lost 7 bases, with 7 bases between them. This CDR3 region has 11 residues. The CDR3 sequence is CASSSRGGYTF. In DNA form, the CDR3 reads TGTGCCAGCAGTTCCAGGGGTGGCTACACCTTC.

The chain combines TRBV6-5 with TRBJ2-7; D is possibly TRBD1 (5 bases). The germline V and J ends were trimmed by 4 bases and 2 bases, with 15 bases remaining between them. Germline CDR1 MNHEY, CDR2 SVGAGI. The CDR3 runs to 15 residues. For the CDR3, the DNA is TGTGCCAGCAGTTCCTCCTCTGGGGCCACCTACGAGCAGTACGTC. This sequence encodes CASSSSSGATYEQYV.

The chain is built from TRBV28 and TRBJ2-5; TRBD2 might be the D (5 bases). This CDR3 comprises 12 residues. From germline, CDR1 is MDHEN and CDR2 SYDVKM. The V and J ends lost 6 bases and 4 bases respectively, with 9 bases between them. This CDR3 reads CASSQEVETQYF. Here the CDR3 DNA reads TGTGCCAGCAGCCAGGAGGTAGAGACCCAGTACTTC.

This clonotype was picked up a small number of times. This rearrangement joins TRBV19 to TRBJ1-2; a weak D match, TRBD1 (6 bases). Germline CDR1 is LNHDA and CDR2 is SQIVND (reference sequence). This CDR3 has 13 residues. The V and J ends lost 9 bases and 6 bases respectively, with 17 bases between them. The CDR3 nucleotides read TGTGCCAGCATAAACCGGGACACGGATGGCTACACCTTC. This gives the protein CASINRDTDGYTF.

The chain recombines TRBV19 with TRBJ1-2; TRBD1 agrees at 8 bases. Germline values: CDR1 LNHDA, CDR2 SQIVND (reference sequence). This CDR3 is 15 amino acids long. The V and J ends lost 6 bases and 2 bases, in that order; junction bases with no gene match: 8. The CDR3 DNA is TGTGCCAGTAGGCCCACCGGGACAGGCAACTATGGCTACACCTTC. Protein sequence: CASRPTGTGNYGYTF.

The V call is TRBV18, the J call TRBJ1-1; D uncertain. Germline lookup yields CDR1 KGHSH and CDR2 LQKENI. CDR3 length: 13 amino acids. Trimming cost V 3 bases and J 1 base, with 6 bases left between them. In DNA form, the CDR3 reads TGTGCCAGCTCACCGTGGGGGAACACTGAAGCTTTCTTT. Its protein product is CASSPWGNTEAFF. The entire variable domain, with the rest obtained from reference TRBV18 and TRBJ1-1, is as follows: NAGVMQNPRHLVRRRGQEARLRCSPMKGHSHVYWYRQLPEEGLKFMVYLQKENIIDESGMPKERFSAEFPKEGPSILRIQQVVRGDSAAYFCASSPWGNTEAFFGQGTRLTVV.

The CDR3 loop is CASSRWAASNQPQHF. DNA of the CDR3: TGTGCCAGCAGCCGTTGGGCAGCTAGCAATCAGCCCCAGCATTTT. The chain uses TRBV13 and TRBJ1-5; no firm D call. V shed 5 bases and J shed 0 bases, with 11 bases lying between them. CDR3 length: 15 residues. Germline V gives CDR1 PRHDT, CDR2 FYEKMQ (reference sequence).

This clonotype is termed medium-sized. This rearrangement joins TRBV11-1 to TRBJ1-6; no clear D gene. Deletions cut 3 bases from V and 9 bases from J, with 12 bases between. Germline V gives CDR1 SGHAT, CDR2 FQDESV (reference sequence). This CDR3 has 14 residues. The CDR3 reads CASSLGQRLSPLHF. In DNA form, the CDR3 reads TGTGCCAGCAGCTTGGGCCAGAGACTTTCACCCCTCCACTTT.

This clonotype is termed medium-sized (0.01 to 0.1%). The rearrangement uses TRBV19 and TRBJ2-7; 14 bases fit TRBD2. Germline-derived CDR1 and CDR2 are LNHDA and SQIVND (reference sequence). The CDR3 has 19 amino acids. V trimming: 6 bases; J trimming: 0 bases; junction bases outside the gene matches: 13. The CDR3 DNA reads TGTGCCAGTAGAGGACCGGGACTAGCGGGAGTGGGGGGCTCCTACGAGCAGTACTTC. Protein sequence: CASRGPGLAGVGGSYEQYF.

This chain links TRBV29-1 with TRBJ1-4; D remains unclear. The CDR3 sequence is 17 residues long. Germline V CDR1 and CDR2: SQVTM, ANQGSEA. Trimming shortened V by 0 bases and J by 0 bases, and 14 bases separated the two germline ends. CDR3 sequence: CSVEDSGRPATNEKLFF. The CDR3 DNA is TGCAGCGTTGAAGATTCCGGGAGACCTGCAACTAATGAAAAACTGTTTTTT.

This clonotype is termed medium-sized (0.01 to 0.1%). The V gene is TRBV19, the J gene TRBJ2-1; D may be TRBD1 (6 bases). CDR1 is LNHDA and CDR2 is SQIVND in the germline V gene (reference sequence). Trimming shortened V by 5 bases and J by 2 bases, and 16 bases separated the two germline ends. The CDR3 spans 16 residues. CDR3 DNA sequence: TGTGCCAGTAGTCTGGGTCAGGGGTGGACCTACAATGAGCAGTTCTTC. Protein sequence: CASSLGQGWTYNEQFF.

For this clonotype: A much larger clone is a single base away; this may be a read error. The chain combines TRBV29-1 with TRBJ2-5; 10 nucleotides align to TRBD1. This CDR3 spans 16 amino acids. The germline V gene encodes CDR1 SQVTM and CDR2 ANQGSEA. The CDR3 DNA is TGCAGCGCTGAAGATAACCCGGGACAGGGGAAAGAGACCCAGTACTTC. Translating gives CSAEDNPGQGKETQYF.

The CDR3 DNA sequence: TGTGCCAGCAGTTTTAGCGGGTGGGGCGCAGGATACAATGAGCAGTTCTTC. This codes for CASSFSGWGAGYNEQFF. This chain joins TRBV27 and TRBJ2-1; 7 bases match TRBD2. V was clipped by 3 bases and J by 4 bases; unmatched bases: 12. Germline lookup yields CDR1 MNHEY and CDR2 SMNVEV (reference sequence). This CDR3 contains 17 residues.

This clonotype is termed medium-sized. The gene calls are TRBV18 and TRBJ2-1; the D is unclear. Germline V gives CDR1 KGHSH, CDR2 LQKENI. V was shortened by 5 bases and J by 8 bases, with 10 bases between the two germline ends. CDR3 size: 12 residues. In DNA, the CDR3 is TGTGCCAGCTCAGGTGAAGTCGATGAGCAGTTCTTC. Translating gives CASSGEVDEQFF.

A few counts support this clonotype. The chain carries TRBV6-1 and TRBJ2-7; 10 bases line up with TRBD1. The CDR3 has 12 residues. The germline gives CDR1 MNHNS, CDR2 SASEGT. J gave up 3 bases and V 9 bases, and 2 bases lay outside the gene matches. The CDR3 is CASGTGVYEQYF. The CDR3 region has the DNA TGTGCCAGTGGGACAGGGGTCTACGAGCAGTACTTC.

The V and J genes are TRBV19 and TRBJ2-7; D unresolved. With 1 base removed from V and 0 bases from J, the gap between germline ends came to 4 bases. The CDR3 loop spans 13 amino acids. Germline values: CDR1 LNHDA, CDR2 SQIVND (reference sequence). Written as DNA, the CDR3 is TGTGCCAGTAGTATAGGTCTCTCCTACGAGCAGTACTTC. Its protein is CASSIGLSYEQYF.

The chain joins TRBV6-2 or TRBV6-3 to TRBJ1-2, with TRBD1 identical over 8 bases. The CDR3 is 15 amino acids. V was pared by 6 bases and J by 2 bases, with 8 bases of the junction left unmatched. CDR1 is MNHEY, CDR2 SVGEGT, per germline. In DNA, the CDR3 is TGTGCCAGCAGACCGACAGGGGCCCGGAACTATGGCTACACCTTC. Translating it yields CASRPTGARNYGYTF.

This clonotype was detected a few times. The chain employs TRBV30 and TRBJ2-3; 8 bases are a match to TRBD2. Germline CDR1 and CDR2: GTSNPN and SVGIG (reference sequence). Losses at the gene ends were 1 base for V and 2 bases for J; bases not matched to a gene: 5. The CDR3 extends over 15 amino acids. CDR3 sequence reads: CAWSETSGLTDTQYF. CDR3 bases: TGTGCCTGGAGTGAAACTAGCGGCCTCACAGATACGCAGTATTTT.

This chain uses TRBV6-2 or TRBV6-3 with TRBJ2-6; TRBD1 matches at 10 bases. V trimming: 2 bases; J trimming: 2 bases; junction bases outside the gene matches: 6. CDR1 and CDR2 (germline): MNHEY, SVGEGT. The CDR3 runs to 18 residues. CDR3 sequence (DNA): TGTGCCAGCAGTTACCCGGGACAGGGGCTAGCTGGGGCCAACGTCCTGACTTTC. Translation gives CASSYPGQGLAGANVLTF.

The rearrangement joins TRBV6-2 or TRBV6-3 to TRBJ1-6; D is uncertain. Germline CDR1 and CDR2: MNHEY and SVGEGT. The CDR3 contains 16 residues. V dropped 6 bases and J dropped 5 bases, with 17 bases sitting between them. The chain's CDR3 is CASRQSLRVDNSPLHF. The CDR3 bases are TGTGCCAGCAGGCAATCATTACGGGTCGATAATTCACCCCTCCACTTT.

By share of the sample, this clonotype is medium-sized. The rearrangement joins TRBV11-1 to TRBJ2-6; D is ambiguous. Germline values: CDR1 SGHAT, CDR2 FQDESV (reference sequence). CDR3 size: 15 residues. V was trimmed by 5 bases and J by 0 bases, leaving 8 bases between them. The CDR3 DNA is TGTGCCAGCAGCCCAGAATTCTCTGGGGCCAACGTCCTGACTTTC. It encodes CASSPEFSGANVLTF.

The chain is built from TRBV5-1 and TRBJ2-1; tentatively, D is TRBD1 (5 bases). V was trimmed by 2 bases and J by 6 bases, leaving 15 bases between them. The CDR3 runs to 15 residues. The V gene's germline CDR1 is SGHRS and CDR2 YFSETQ. CDR3 sequence reads: CASSFGITGGNEQFF. CDR3 sequence (DNA): TGCGCCAGCAGCTTTGGAATCACAGGCGGCAATGAGCAGTTCTTC.

By proportion, this clonotype is medium-sized (0.01 to 0.1%). The gene calls are TRBV12-3 or TRBV12-4 and TRBJ2-5; D is unresolved. The V end lost 3 bases, the J end lost 3 bases, and 8 bases lay between the germline ends. The length of the CDR3 is 13 residues. The CDR3 DNA follows: TGTGCCAGCAGTTTCAGGTCTGAAGAGACCCAGTACTTC. Residues: CASSFRSEETQYF.

The chain has TRBV14 and TRBJ1-2, with a tentative D call TRBD1 (6 bases). V lost 8 bases and J lost 0, with 19 bases in between. Germline values: CDR1 SGHDN, CDR2 FVKESK. The CDR3 spans 16 residues. The CDR3 coding sequence is TGTGCCAGCGGTCCGGTCGGGGGCCCAGCTAACTATGGCTACACCTTC. Translation: CASGPVGGPANYGYTF.

V gene TRBV30 combines with J gene TRBJ2-7; D possibly corresponds to TRBD2 (6 bases). The CDR3 spans 11 residues. V was trimmed by 8 bases and J by 3 bases, leaving 11 bases between them. CDR1 is GTSNPN, CDR2 SVGIG, per germline (reference sequence). CDR3 in amino acids: CARGNSYEQYF. The CDR3, as DNA: TGTGCCCGCGGGAACAGCTACGAGCAGTACTTC.

This clonotype was counted only a few times. The chain carries TRBV12-3 or TRBV12-4 and TRBJ2-2; TRBD2 aligns across 11 bases. After removal of 7 bases from V and 4 bases from J, the junction contained 5 bases not matched to a gene. The CDR3 totals 15 residues. Here the CDR3 reads CASKLSGGGTGELFF. The DNA of the CDR3 is TGTGCCAGCAAGCTTAGCGGGGGGGGCACCGGGGAGCTGTTTTTT.

V gene TRBV5-6 combines with J gene TRBJ2-1, with 8 bases matching TRBD2. V gave up 0 bases and J gave up 6 bases; unmatched junction bases: 2. CDR1 is SGHDT and CDR2 is YYEEEE in the germline V gene. The CDR3 totals 14 residues. For the CDR3, the DNA is TGTGCCAGCAGCTTGGCGGCGGGGGGCAATGAGCAGTTCTTC. It is translated as CASSLAAGGNEQFF.